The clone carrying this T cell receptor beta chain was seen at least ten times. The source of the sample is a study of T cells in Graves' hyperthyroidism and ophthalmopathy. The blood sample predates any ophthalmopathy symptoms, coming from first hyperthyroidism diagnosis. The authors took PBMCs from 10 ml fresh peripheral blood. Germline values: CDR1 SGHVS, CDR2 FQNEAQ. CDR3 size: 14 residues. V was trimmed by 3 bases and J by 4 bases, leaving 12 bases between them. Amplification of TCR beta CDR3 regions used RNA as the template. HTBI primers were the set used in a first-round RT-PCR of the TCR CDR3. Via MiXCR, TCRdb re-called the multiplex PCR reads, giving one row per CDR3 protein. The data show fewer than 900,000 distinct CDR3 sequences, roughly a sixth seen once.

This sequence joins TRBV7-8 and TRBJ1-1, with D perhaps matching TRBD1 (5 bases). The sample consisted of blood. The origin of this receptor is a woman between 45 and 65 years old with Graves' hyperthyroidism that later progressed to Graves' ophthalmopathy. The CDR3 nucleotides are TGTGCCAGCAGCTTGACTCAGGGAAGCACTGAAGCTTTCTTT. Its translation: CASSLTQGSTEAFF.